This is a list of T cell receptor beta chains from one sample in a study of T cells in Graves' hyperthyroidism and ophthalmopathy. TCRdb ran MiXCR on the multiplex PCR reads and lists one entry per CDR3 protein. Of about 640,000 distinct CDR3 sequences listed, less than 25% are singletons. The source material was blood. The receptors derive from a man aged 25-45 years with Graves' ophthalmopathy. Each CDR3 is given with its conserved first and last residue. D genes are given only for firm matches. Expanded clones are given a class, and other clones once, few, many or no size at all.

d_gene: TRBD2; v_gene: TRBV4-2; abundance: NA; j_gene: TRBJ2-1; CDR3aa: CASSSRTGGGREGEQFF; CDR3nt: TGTGCCAGCAGCTCCCGAACGGGGGGAGGAAGGGAGGGTGAGCAGTTCTTC
d_gene: NA; v_gene: TRBV24-1; abundance: NA; j_gene: TRBJ2-7; CDR3aa: CATSDPRGSTYEQYF; CDR3nt: TGTGCCACCAGTGATCCGCGAGGCTCGACCTACGAGCAGTACTTC
d_gene: TRBD1; v_gene: TRBV27; abundance: NA; j_gene: TRBJ2-7; CDR3aa: CASSHSDRVSEQYF; CDR3nt: TGTGCCAGCAGTCATTCGGACAGGGTCAGCGAGCAGTACTTC
d_gene: TRBD1; v_gene: TRBV10-3; abundance: NA; j_gene: TRBJ2-1; CDR3aa: CAISEDRVGSEQFF; CDR3nt: TGTGCCATCAGTGAGGACAGGGTAGGGAGTGAGCAGTTCTTC
d_gene: TRBD1; v_gene: TRBV2; abundance: many; j_gene: TRBJ1-5; CDR3aa: CASSEGQGNQPQHF; CDR3nt: TGTGCCAGCAGTGAGGGACAGGGTAACCAGCCCCAGCATTTT
d_gene: TRBD1; v_gene: TRBV28; abundance: many; j_gene: TRBJ2-3; CDR3aa: CASISGQYTDTQYF; CDR3nt: TGTGCCAGCATCTCGGGACAGTACACAGATACGCAGTATTTT
d_gene: NA; v_gene: TRBV4-1; abundance: NA; j_gene: TRBJ1-1; CDR3aa: CASSQVLGMNTEAFF; CDR3nt: TGCGCCAGCAGCCAAGTTTTAGGGATGAACACTGAAGCTTTCTTT
d_gene: NA; v_gene: TRBV28; abundance: NA; j_gene: TRBJ2-7; CDR3aa: CASKPGRATYEQYF; CDR3nt: TGTGCCAGTAAACCGGGACGGGCGACCTACGAGCAGTACTTC
d_gene: NA; v_gene: TRBV3-1; abundance: many; j_gene: TRBJ2-1; CDR3aa: CASSQLKGNEQFF; CDR3nt: TGTGCCAGCAGCCAGCTTAAGGGGAATGAGCAGTTCTTC
d_gene: NA; v_gene: TRBV7-9; abundance: few; j_gene: TRBJ2-1; CDR3aa: CASSRSQAEYSYNEQFF; CDR3nt: TGTGCCAGCAGCCGATCCCAAGCGGAGTACTCCTACAATGAGCAGTTCTTC
d_gene: TRBD1; v_gene: TRBV5-6; abundance: NA; j_gene: TRBJ2-2; CDR3aa: CASSLTRQGSVTGELFF; CDR3nt: TGTGCCAGCAGCTTGACGAGACAGGGGAGCGTGACCGGGGAGCTGTTTTTT
d_gene: TRBD2; v_gene: TRBV11-2; abundance: many; j_gene: TRBJ2-3; CDR3aa: CASSRTSGRTTDTQYF; CDR3nt: TGTGCCAGCAGCCGGACTAGCGGGAGAACGACAGATACGCAGTATTTT
d_gene: TRBD1; v_gene: TRBV13; abundance: few; j_gene: TRBJ1-1; CDR3aa: CASSWGTANTEAFF; CDR3nt: TGTGCCAGCAGCTGGGGGACAGCGAACACTGAAGCTTTCTTT
d_gene: NA; v_gene: TRBV4-1; abundance: few; j_gene: TRBJ1-1; CDR3aa: CASSQRAGVNTEAFF; CDR3nt: TGCGCCAGCAGCCAAAGGGCCGGGGTGAACACTGAAGCTTTCTTT
d_gene: TRBD2; v_gene: TRBV28; abundance: NA; j_gene: TRBJ2-1; CDR3aa: CASMLAGESYNEQFF; CDR3nt: TGTGCCAGCATGCTAGCGGGAGAGTCTTACAATGAGCAGTTCTTC
d_gene: NA; v_gene: TRBV7-2; abundance: many; j_gene: TRBJ1-1; CDR3aa: CASSLVAGNTEAFF; CDR3nt: TGTGCCAGCAGCTTAGTGGCAGGGAACACTGAAGCTTTCTTT
d_gene: NA; v_gene: TRBV6-2/TRBV6-3; abundance: NA; j_gene: TRBJ2-5; CDR3aa: CASNFDNRETQYF; CDR3nt: TGTGCTAGCAATTTCGACAATCGAGAGACCCAGTACTTC
d_gene: TRBD1; v_gene: TRBV7-9; abundance: few; j_gene: TRBJ2-5; CDR3aa: CASSFPQGAEETQYF; CDR3nt: TGTGCCAGCAGCTTTCCTCAGGGGGCGGAAGAGACCCAGTACTTC
d_gene: NA; v_gene: TRBV28; abundance: NA; j_gene: TRBJ1-5; CDR3aa: CASSLRGLGNQPQRF; CDR3nt: TGTGCCAGCAGTTTAAGGGGGTTAGGCAATCAGCCCCAGCGTTTT
d_gene: TRBD2; v_gene: TRBV28; abundance: many; j_gene: TRBJ2-7; CDR3aa: CASSFPGLTYEQYF; CDR3nt: TGTGCCAGCAGTTTTCCGGGACTAACCTACGAGCAGTACTTC
d_gene: TRBD2; v_gene: TRBV24-1; abundance: NA; j_gene: TRBJ2-3; CDR3aa: CATRWRETTDTQYF; CDR3nt: TGTGCCACCCGATGGCGGGAGACCACAGATACGCAGTATTTT
d_gene: TRBD1; v_gene: TRBV5-1; abundance: few; j_gene: TRBJ2-2; CDR3aa: CASSPSDRGRTGELFF; CDR3nt: TGCGCCAGCAGCCCTTCAGACAGGGGGCGAACCGGGGAGCTGTTTTTT
d_gene: NA; v_gene: TRBV28; abundance: NA; j_gene: TRBJ2-3; CDR3aa: CASRLDWNTQYF; CDR3nt: TGTGCCAGCAGACTGGACTGGAATACGCAGTATTTT
d_gene: NA; v_gene: TRBV19; abundance: NA; j_gene: TRBJ2-7; CDR3aa: CASSLDFSPGEQYF; CDR3nt: TGTGCCAGTAGTCTGGACTTTAGCCCTGGGGAGCAGTACTTC
d_gene: NA; v_gene: TRBV12-5; abundance: few; j_gene: TRBJ2-1; CDR3aa: CASGSLLAKKGEQFF; CDR3nt: TGTGCTAGTGGTTCCCTTCTAGCAAAGAAAGGTGAGCAGTTCTTC
d_gene: NA; v_gene: TRBV10-3; abundance: few; j_gene: TRBJ1-2; CDR3aa: CAIGTGGANYGYTF; CDR3nt: TGTGCCATCGGGACGGGAGGGGCTAACTATGGCTACACCTTC
d_gene: TRBD1; v_gene: TRBV28; abundance: few; j_gene: TRBJ1-1; CDR3aa: CAGSGQGVSYLGLNTEAFF; CDR3nt: TGTGCCGGTTCGGGACAGGGGGTTTCCTACTTGGGACTGAACACTGAAGCTTTCTTT
d_gene: NA; v_gene: TRBV6-1; abundance: few; j_gene: TRBJ2-1; CDR3aa: CASSPGDSTYEQFF; CDR3nt: TGTGCCAGCAGCCCGGGGGACAGCACCTACGAGCAGTTCTTC
d_gene: NA; v_gene: TRBV5-1; abundance: few; j_gene: TRBJ2-1; CDR3aa: CASSWRGQKYNEQFF; CDR3nt: TGCGCCAGCAGCTGGCGGGGACAGAAATACAATGAGCAGTTCTTC
d_gene: TRBD2; v_gene: TRBV5-1; abundance: many; j_gene: TRBJ2-3; CDR3aa: CASSTGLAGTDTQYF; CDR3nt: TGCGCCAGCAGCACGGGACTAGCGGGCACAGATACGCAGTATTTT
d_gene: NA; v_gene: TRBV2; abundance: few; j_gene: TRBJ2-7; CDR3aa: CASSASLQTYEQYF; CDR3nt: TGTGCCAGCAGTGCCTCGCTACAGACGTACGAGCAGTACTTC
d_gene: TRBD1; v_gene: TRBV18; abundance: many; j_gene: TRBJ1-1; CDR3aa: CASSSQGTEAFF; CDR3nt: TGTGCCAGCTCTTCACAGGGGACTGAAGCTTTCTTT
d_gene: NA; v_gene: TRBV7-2; abundance: many; j_gene: TRBJ2-7; CDR3aa: CASSYTGGTRSYEQYF; CDR3nt: TGTGCCAGCAGCTACACAGGGGGGACTAGGTCCTACGAGCAGTACTTC
d_gene: NA; v_gene: TRBV7-9; abundance: many; j_gene: TRBJ1-4; CDR3aa: CASSSGGVNEKLFF; CDR3nt: TGTGCCAGCTCGTCGGGTGGGGTTAATGAAAAACTGTTTTTT